A selection of T cell receptor beta chains follows, all from one sample in a study of T cell changes during pregnancy in multiple sclerosis. Repertoires were generated with immunoSEQ multiplex PCR, while TCRdb's copy carries only in-frame clones and drops some. The table lists around 34,000 clones, roughly 88% of them singletons. Sequencing used CD8+ T cells from peripheral blood mononuclear cells, obtained after pregnancy. The receptors were gathered from a female donor with multiple sclerosis, enrolled in a pregnancy study. Both conserved end residues are part of each CDR3. D genes are given only for firm matches. A row's size may be missing; if present it is once, few, many or a size class.

len: 15
j_gene: TRBJ2-2
d_gene: .
v_gene: TRBV6-1
abundance: .
CDR3aa: CASSERPGETGELFF
CDR3nt: TGTGCCAGCAGTGAACGGCCAGGGGAGACCGGGGAGCTGTTTTTT

len: 14
j_gene: TRBJ1-4
d_gene: .
v_gene: TRBV13
abundance: .
CDR3aa: CASSFLSGGEKLFF
CDR3nt: TGTGCCAGCAGCTTTCTGTCGGGGGGGGAAAAACTGTTTTTT

len: 16
j_gene: TRBJ2-2
d_gene: TRBD2
v_gene: TRBV7-8
abundance: .
CDR3aa: CASSSRLAGKTGELFF
CDR3nt: TGTGCCAGCAGCTCTCGACTAGCGGGGAAGACCGGGGAGCTGTTTTTT

len: 13
j_gene: TRBJ2-5
d_gene: TRBD2
v_gene: TRBV9
abundance: .
CDR3aa: CASSVGGGETQYF
CDR3nt: TGTGCCAGCAGCGTGGGGGGGGGAGAGACCCAGTACTTC

len: 13
j_gene: TRBJ2-4
d_gene: .
v_gene: TRBV11-2
abundance: .
CDR3aa: CASSFGLENIQYF
CDR3nt: TGTGCCAGCAGCTTTGGCTTGGAGAACATTCAGTACTTC

len: 11
j_gene: TRBJ2-7
d_gene: .
v_gene: TRBV6-5
abundance: .
CDR3aa: CASSEGLEQYF
CDR3nt: TGTGCCAGCAGTGAGGGTCTCGAGCAGTACTTC

len: 15
j_gene: TRBJ1-1
d_gene: .
v_gene: TRBV5-4
abundance: .
CDR3aa: CASSGDGGRYTEAFF
CDR3nt: TGTGCCAGCAGCGGGGATGGGGGCCGGTATACTGAAGCTTTCTTT

len: 15
j_gene: TRBJ1-4
d_gene: TRBD1
v_gene: TRBV4-3
abundance: .
CDR3aa: CASSQAGQGEEKLFF
CDR3nt: TGCGCCAGCAGCCAAGCAGGACAGGGTGAGGAAAAACTGTTTTTT

len: 15
j_gene: TRBJ2-1
d_gene: TRBD2
v_gene: TRBV25-1
abundance: .
CDR3aa: CASSRIGGGSYEQFF
CDR3nt: TGTGCCAGCAGCCGAATCGGCGGGGGGTCCTATGAGCAGTTCTTC

len: 14
j_gene: TRBJ2-3
d_gene: TRBD1
v_gene: TRBV11-2
abundance: .
CDR3aa: CASSFTGAEDTQYF
CDR3nt: TGTGCCAGCAGCTTTACAGGGGCGGAAGATACGCAGTATTTT

len: 19
j_gene: TRBJ1-3
d_gene: TRBD1
v_gene: TRBV7-9
abundance: .
CDR3aa: CASSYRDRLLSGSGNTIYF
CDR3nt: TGTGCCAGCAGCTACCGGGACAGGCTTCTCTCGGGCTCTGGAAACACCATATATTTT

len: 11
j_gene: TRBJ2-2
d_gene: .
v_gene: TRBV20-1
abundance: .
CDR3aa: CSAPTSVRMFF
CDR3nt: TGCAGTGCCCCGACTTCCGTGAGAATGTTTTTT

len: 14
j_gene: TRBJ2-5
d_gene: .
v_gene: TRBV5-6
abundance: .
CDR3aa: CASSLGRAQETQYF
CDR3nt: TGTGCCAGCAGCTTGGGCAGGGCCCAAGAGACCCAGTACTTC

len: 12
j_gene: TRBJ2-7
d_gene: .
v_gene: TRBV6-6
abundance: .
CDR3aa: CASSYSTLVEYF
CDR3nt: TGTGCCAGCAGTTACTCGACCCTAGTGGAGTACTTC

len: 16
j_gene: TRBJ1-1
d_gene: .
v_gene: TRBV4-3
abundance: .
CDR3aa: CASSQDRRVAGTEAFF
CDR3nt: TGCGCCAGCAGCCAAGATCGGCGGGTAGCGGGGACTGAAGCTTTCTTT

len: 15
j_gene: TRBJ1-2
d_gene: TRBD1
v_gene: TRBV9
abundance: .
CDR3aa: CASSEGQAGSYGYTF
CDR3nt: TGTGCCAGCAGCGAGGGACAGGCGGGGAGCTATGGCTACACCTTC

len: 17
j_gene: TRBJ1-1
d_gene: TRBD1
v_gene: TRBV7-9
abundance: .
CDR3aa: CASSLLMGDSRFTEAFF
CDR3nt: TGTGCCAGCAGCTTACTAATGGGGGACAGCCGGTTTACTGAAGCTTTCTTT

len: 14
j_gene: TRBJ1-3
d_gene: .
v_gene: TRBV7-8
abundance: .
CDR3aa: CASSGLGAGNTIYF
CDR3nt: TGTGCCAGCAGCGGACTGGGGGCGGGAAACACCATATATTTT

len: 14
j_gene: TRBJ1-3
d_gene: .
v_gene: TRBV14
abundance: .
CDR3aa: CASSQGIGANTIYF
CDR3nt: TGTGCCAGCAGCCAGGGGATTGGGGCAAACACCATATATTTT

len: 13
j_gene: TRBJ2-2
d_gene: TRBD2
v_gene: TRBV6-5
abundance: .
CDR3aa: CASQPGGIGELFF
CDR3nt: TGTGCCAGCCAACCCGGGGGGATCGGGGAGCTGTTTTTT

len: 15
j_gene: TRBJ2-5
d_gene: .
v_gene: TRBV28
abundance: medium-sized
CDR3aa: CASSFKWGQEETQYF
CDR3nt: TGTGCCAGCAGTTTCAAGTGGGGGCAGGAAGAGACCCAGTACTTC

len: 15
j_gene: TRBJ2-3
d_gene: TRBD1
v_gene: TRBV18
abundance: .
CDR3aa: CASSPQAGGTDTQYF
CDR3nt: TGTGCCAGCTCACCACAGGCAGGGGGAACAGATACGCAGTATTTT

len: 16
j_gene: TRBJ2-7
d_gene: TRBD1
v_gene: TRBV29-1
abundance: .
CDR3aa: CSVEGSAGQGNYEQYF
CDR3nt: TGCAGCGTTGAAGGGAGTGCGGGACAGGGGAATTACGAGCAGTACTTC

len: 15
j_gene: TRBJ1-2
d_gene: .
v_gene: TRBV27
abundance: .
CDR3aa: CASSFWTDLRDGYTF
CDR3nt: TGTGCCAGCAGTTTCTGGACAGACCTGAGGGATGGCTACACCTTC

len: 14
j_gene: TRBJ1-2
d_gene: .
v_gene: TRBV29-1
abundance: once
CDR3aa: CSAQAGDSNYGYTF
CDR3nt: TGCAGCGCCCAAGCGGGGGATAGTAACTATGGCTACACCTTC

len: 18
j_gene: TRBJ2-5
d_gene: TRBD1
v_gene: TRBV7-9
abundance: .
CDR3aa: CASSLTGTGIEYQETQYF
CDR3nt: TGTGCCAGCAGCTTAACCGGGACAGGGATTGAGTACCAAGAGACCCAGTACTTC

len: 14
j_gene: TRBJ2-2
d_gene: .
v_gene: TRBV15
abundance: .
CDR3aa: CATSRVVNTGELFF
CDR3nt: TGTGCCACCAGCAGAGTAGTGAACACCGGGGAGCTGTTTTTT

len: 11
j_gene: TRBJ1-2
d_gene: .
v_gene: TRBV29-1
abundance: .
CDR3aa: CSVGTGGGYTF
CDR3nt: TGCAGCGTTGGGACGGGGGGTGGCTACACCTTC

len: 12
j_gene: TRBJ1-5
d_gene: TRBD1
v_gene: TRBV5-1
abundance: .
CDR3aa: CASSFNDREGHF
CDR3nt: TGCGCCAGCAGCTTTAACGACAGGGAAGGGCATTTT

len: 13
j_gene: TRBJ2-5
d_gene: .
v_gene: TRBV7-9
abundance: .
CDR3aa: CASRPGDQETQYF
CDR3nt: TGTGCCAGCAGGCCAGGGGACCAAGAGACCCAGTACTTC

len: 14
j_gene: TRBJ1-1
d_gene: TRBD1
v_gene: TRBV7-9
abundance: .
CDR3aa: CASSPPGQFREAFF
CDR3nt: TGTGCCAGCAGCCCGCCGGGACAGTTCCGTGAAGCTTTCTTT

len: 17
j_gene: TRBJ2-7
d_gene: TRBD1
v_gene: TRBV10-2
abundance: once
CDR3aa: CASSEMDGGTGAYEQYF
CDR3nt: TGCGCCAGCAGTGAGATGGATGGGGGGACAGGGGCCTACGAGCAGTACTTC